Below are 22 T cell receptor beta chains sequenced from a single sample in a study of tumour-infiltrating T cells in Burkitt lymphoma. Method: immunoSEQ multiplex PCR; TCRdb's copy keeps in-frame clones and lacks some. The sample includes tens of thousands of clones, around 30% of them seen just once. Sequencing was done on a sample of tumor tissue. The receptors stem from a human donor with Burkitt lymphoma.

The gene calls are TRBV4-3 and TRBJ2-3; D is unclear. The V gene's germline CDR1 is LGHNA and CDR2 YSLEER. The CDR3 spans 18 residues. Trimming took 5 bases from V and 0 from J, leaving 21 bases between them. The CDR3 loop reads CASSSRPAGPASTDTQYF. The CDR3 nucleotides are TGCGCCAGCAGCTCTCGACCGGCAGGCCCGGCGAGCACAGATACGCAGTATTTT.

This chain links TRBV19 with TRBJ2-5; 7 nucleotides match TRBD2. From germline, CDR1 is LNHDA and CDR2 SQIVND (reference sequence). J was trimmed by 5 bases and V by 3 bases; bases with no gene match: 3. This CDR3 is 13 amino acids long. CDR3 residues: CASSIGGSETQYF. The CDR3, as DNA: TGTGCCAGTAGTATCGGGGGGTCGGAGACCCAGTACTTC.

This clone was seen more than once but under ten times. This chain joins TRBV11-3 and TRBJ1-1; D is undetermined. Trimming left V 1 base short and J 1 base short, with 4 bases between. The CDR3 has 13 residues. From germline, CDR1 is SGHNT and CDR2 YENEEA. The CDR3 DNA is TGTGCCAGCAGCTTAGCGAGGAACACTGAAGCTTTCTTT. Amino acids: CASSLARNTEAFF.

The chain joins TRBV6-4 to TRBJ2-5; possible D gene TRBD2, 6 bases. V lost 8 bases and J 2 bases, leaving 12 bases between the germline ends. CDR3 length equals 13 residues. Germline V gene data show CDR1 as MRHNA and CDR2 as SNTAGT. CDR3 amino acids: CASLGLTQETQYF. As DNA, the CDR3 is TGTGCCAGCTTGGGACTCACTCAAGAGACCCAGTACTTC.

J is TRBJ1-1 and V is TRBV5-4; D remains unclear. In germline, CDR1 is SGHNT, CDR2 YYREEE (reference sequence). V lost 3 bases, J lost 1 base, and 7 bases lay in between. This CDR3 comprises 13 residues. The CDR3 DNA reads TGTGCCAGCAGCTCTGGGAGGAACACTGAAGCTTTCTTT. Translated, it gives CASSSGRNTEAFF.

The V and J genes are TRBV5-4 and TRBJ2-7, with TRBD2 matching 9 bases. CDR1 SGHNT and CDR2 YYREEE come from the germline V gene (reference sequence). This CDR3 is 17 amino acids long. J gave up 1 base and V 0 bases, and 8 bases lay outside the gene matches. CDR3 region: CASSLAGGGGSSYEQYF. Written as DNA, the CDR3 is TGTGCCAGCAGCTTGGCCGGCGGGGGGGGCAGTTCCTACGAGCAGTACTTC.

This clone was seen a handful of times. The CDR3 region is CASFGRQGHYEQYF. The CDR3 DNA is TGTGCCAGCTTTGGTAGACAGGGCCACTACGAGCAGTACTTC. This chain links TRBV2 with TRBJ2-7, with 7 bases identical to TRBD1. The CDR3 has 14 residues. Trimming cost V 8 bases and J 3 bases; bases outside gene matches: 10. The germline V gene has CDR1 SNHLY and CDR2 FYNNEI.

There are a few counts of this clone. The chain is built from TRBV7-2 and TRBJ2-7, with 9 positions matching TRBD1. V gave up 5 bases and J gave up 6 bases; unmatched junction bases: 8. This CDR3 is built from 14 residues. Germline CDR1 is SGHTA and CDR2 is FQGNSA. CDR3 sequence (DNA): TGTGCCAGCAGCCCCACGGACAGGGGAAGCGAGCAGTACTTC. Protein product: CASSPTDRGSEQYF.

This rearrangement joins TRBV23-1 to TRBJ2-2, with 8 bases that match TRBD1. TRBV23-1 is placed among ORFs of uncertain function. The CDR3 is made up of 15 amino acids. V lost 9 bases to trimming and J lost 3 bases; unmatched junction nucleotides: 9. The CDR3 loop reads CASKRGQVYTGELFF. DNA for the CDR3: TGCGCCAGTAAGAGGGGACAGGTGTACACCGGGGAGCTGTTTTTT.

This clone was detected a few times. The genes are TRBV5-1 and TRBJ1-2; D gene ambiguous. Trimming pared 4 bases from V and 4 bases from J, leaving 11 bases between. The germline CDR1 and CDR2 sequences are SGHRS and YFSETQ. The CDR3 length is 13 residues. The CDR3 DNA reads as TGCGCCAGCAGCCGCTCAGTTAGCTATGGCTACACCTTC. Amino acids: CASSRSVSYGYTF. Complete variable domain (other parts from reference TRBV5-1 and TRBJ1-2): KAGVTQTPRYLIKTRGQQVTLSCSPISGHRSVSWYQQTPGQGLQFLFEYFSETQRNKGNFPGRFSGRQFSNSRSEMNVSTLELGDSALYLCASSRSVSYGYTFGSGTRLTVV.

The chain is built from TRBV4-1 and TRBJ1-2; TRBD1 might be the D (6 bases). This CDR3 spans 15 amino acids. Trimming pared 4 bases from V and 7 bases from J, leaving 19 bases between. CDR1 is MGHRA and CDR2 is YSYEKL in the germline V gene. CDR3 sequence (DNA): TGCGCCAGCAGCCGCCGAGAGGACAGCGTCGGTGGCTACACCTTC. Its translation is CASSRREDSVGGYTF.

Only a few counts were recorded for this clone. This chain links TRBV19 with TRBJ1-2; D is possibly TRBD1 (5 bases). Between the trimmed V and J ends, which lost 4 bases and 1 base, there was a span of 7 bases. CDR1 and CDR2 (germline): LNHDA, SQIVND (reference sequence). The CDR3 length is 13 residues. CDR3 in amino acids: CASSTGHNYGYTF. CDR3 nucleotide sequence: TGTGCCAGTAGTACCGGACATAACTATGGCTACACCTTC.

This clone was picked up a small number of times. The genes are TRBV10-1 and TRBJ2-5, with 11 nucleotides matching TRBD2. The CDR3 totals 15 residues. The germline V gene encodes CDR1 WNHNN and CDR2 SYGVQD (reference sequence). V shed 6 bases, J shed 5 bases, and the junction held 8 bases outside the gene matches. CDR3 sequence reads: CASSGTSGRKETQYF. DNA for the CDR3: TGCGCCAGCAGCGGGACTAGCGGACGGAAGGAGACCCAGTACTTC.

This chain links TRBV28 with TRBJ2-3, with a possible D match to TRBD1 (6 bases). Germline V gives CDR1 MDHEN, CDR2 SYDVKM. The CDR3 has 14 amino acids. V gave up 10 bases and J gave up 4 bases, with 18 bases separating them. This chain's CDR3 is CAIRRGPRSDTQYF. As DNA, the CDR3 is TGTGCCATCCGCAGGGGTCCCCGCTCAGATACGCAGTATTTT.

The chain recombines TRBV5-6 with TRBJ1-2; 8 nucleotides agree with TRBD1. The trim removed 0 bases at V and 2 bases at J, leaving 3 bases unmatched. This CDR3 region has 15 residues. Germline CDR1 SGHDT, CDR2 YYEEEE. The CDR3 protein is CASSLGQGANYGYTF. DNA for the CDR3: TGTGCCAGCAGCTTGGGTCAGGGGGCGAACTATGGCTACACCTTC.

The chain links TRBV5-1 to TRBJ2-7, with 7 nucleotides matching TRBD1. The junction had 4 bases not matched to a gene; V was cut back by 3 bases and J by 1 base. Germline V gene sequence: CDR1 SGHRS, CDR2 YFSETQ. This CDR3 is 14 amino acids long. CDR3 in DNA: TGCGCCAGCAGCTGGGGCAGGGGGTCCTACGAGCAGTACTTC. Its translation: CASSWGRGSYEQYF.

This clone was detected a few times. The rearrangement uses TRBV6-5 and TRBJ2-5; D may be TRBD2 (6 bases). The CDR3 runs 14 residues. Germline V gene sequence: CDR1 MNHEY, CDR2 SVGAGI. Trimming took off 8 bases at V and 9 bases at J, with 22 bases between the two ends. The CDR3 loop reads CASRRRDLTGAQYF. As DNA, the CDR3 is TGTGCCAGCCGCCGCCGGGACTTAACTGGGGCCCAGTACTTC.

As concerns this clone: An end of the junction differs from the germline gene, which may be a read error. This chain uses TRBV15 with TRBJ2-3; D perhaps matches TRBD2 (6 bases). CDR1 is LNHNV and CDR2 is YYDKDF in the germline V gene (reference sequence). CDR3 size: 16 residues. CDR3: CATSRDLPGVTDTQYF. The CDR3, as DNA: TGTGCCACCAGCAGAGATCTACCGGGGGTAACAGATACACAGTATTTT.

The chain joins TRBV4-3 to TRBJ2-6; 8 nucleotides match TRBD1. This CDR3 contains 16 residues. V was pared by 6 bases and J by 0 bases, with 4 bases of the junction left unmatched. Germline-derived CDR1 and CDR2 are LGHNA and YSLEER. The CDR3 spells CASSDRGLSGANVLTF. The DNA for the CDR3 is TGCGCCAGCAGTGACAGGGGCCTCTCTGGGGCCAACGTCCTGACTTTC.

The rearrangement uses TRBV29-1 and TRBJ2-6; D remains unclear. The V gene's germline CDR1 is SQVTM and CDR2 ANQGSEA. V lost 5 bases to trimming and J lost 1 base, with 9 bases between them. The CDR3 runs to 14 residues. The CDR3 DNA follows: TGCAGCGTTAGCTCACGGTCTGGGGCCAACGTCCTGACTTTC. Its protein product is CSVSSRSGANVLTF.

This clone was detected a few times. The CDR3 coding sequence is TGTGCCAGCAGCTTAACGCCCCCTTCACCCCTCCACTTT. Its translation is CASSLTPPSPLHF. The chain joins TRBV7-3 to TRBJ1-6; no reliable D call. There are 13 residues in the CDR3. Germline V lookup: CDR1 SGHTA, CDR2 FQGTGA. Trimming removed 0 bases at V and 9 bases at J, with 6 bases between.

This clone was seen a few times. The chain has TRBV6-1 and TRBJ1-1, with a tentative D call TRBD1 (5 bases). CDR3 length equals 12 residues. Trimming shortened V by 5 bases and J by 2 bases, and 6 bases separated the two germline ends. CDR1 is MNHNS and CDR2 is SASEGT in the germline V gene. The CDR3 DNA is TGTGCCAGCAGTCGGGACAACACTGAAGCTTTCTTT. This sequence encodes CASSRDNTEAFF.